Reported below is one TCR beta chain. The entry originates in a study of blood T cell repertoires in COVID-19. Profiling relied on immunoSEQ multiplex PCR, and the TCRdb table lists in-frame clones only, not all of them. The data hold 30,000 or so clones, with 91% observed a single time. The CDR3 sequence is 14 residues long. Germline V gene data show CDR1 as LNHDA and CDR2 as SQIVND (reference sequence). V lost 3 bases, J lost 5 bases, and 4 bases stayed unmatched. This receptor was taken from a human donor with active COVID-19. The donor label of this sample is uncertain. The chain is built from TRBV19 and TRBJ2-7, with 10 nucleotides matching TRBD1. Material for sequencing was peripheral blood. In nucleotides, the CDR3 is TGTGCCAGTAGTATGGGACAGGGGACCAACGAGCAGTACTTC. It codes for CASSMGQGTNEQYF.